What follows are 3 T cell receptor beta chains derived from one specimen sequenced in a study of shared clonotypes between healthy human individuals (dated by TCRdb to about 2020). Receptor amplification or capture employed the immunoSEQ multiplex PCR assay. The source is immuneACCESS, and TCRdb retained only in-frame sequences with V and J called. Part of the clones is not carried over; for the studies checked, unresolved V genes explain less than half of this, and the remainder is unexplained. The sample has approximately 350,000 clones on record, about 96% of them singletons. 0.32% of the sample rests with the top ten. The sample was memory CD8+ T cells sorted from blood. Sample cell subset or site, as interpreted from the label and publication: CD45RO+ cells pooled with CCR7-negative TemRA cells. The receptors were sampled from a man under 40 in good health.

This clone has only one observation. V usage is TRBV5-1 and J usage is TRBJ1-1, with 8 nucleotides matching TRBD1. V was clipped by 1 base and J by 3 bases; unmatched bases: 2. The CDR3 has 14 residues. Germline CDR1 SGHRS, CDR2 YFSETQ. CDR3 coding DNA: TGCGCCAGCAGCTTGATGACAGGGGACACTGAAGCTTTCTTT. Translation gives CASSLMTGDTEAFF.

The chain recombines TRBV27 with TRBJ1-5, with D perhaps TRBD1 (6 bases). Trimming removed 3 bases from V and 11 bases from J, with 17 bases in between. Germline values: CDR1 MNHEY, CDR2 SMNVEV (reference sequence). The CDR3 sequence is 14 residues long. In DNA form, the CDR3 reads TGTGCCAGCAGTTTTCAACAGGGTTCGGGATCCCAGCATTTT. The encoded protein is CASSFQQGSGSQHF.

The rearrangement joins TRBV6-1 to TRBJ2-1, with D perhaps assigned TRBD1 or TRBD2 (5 bases each). Germline CDR1 MNHNS, CDR2 SASEGT. The V end was cut by 6 bases, the J end by 9 bases, with 18 bases between. This CDR3 spans 14 amino acids. The CDR3 here is CASRDPGAYFEQFF. CDR3 nucleotide sequence: TGTGCCAGCAGGGACCCCGGGGCCTACTTTGAGCAGTTCTTC.